This T cell receptor (beta chain) was retrieved from a study of T cells in Graves' hyperthyroidism and ophthalmopathy. This clonotype was seen repeatedly, ten times or more. Template material for amplifying TCR beta CDR3 regions consisted of RNA transcripts. The TCR CDR3 was amplified in a first-round RT-PCR using the HTBI primer set. Using its own MiXCR run on the multiplex PCR reads, TCRdb lists one record per CDR3 protein. Of 500,000 to 750,000 distinct CDR3 sequences in the sample, about 15% were seen once. Across 18 months, stable Graves' hyperthyroidism was marked by no progression to ophthalmopathy. Exclusions: uncontrolled infection, other autoimmune disease, pregnancy, lactation. Diagnoses were established using clinical symptoms, serum thyroxine and TRAb, thyroid ultrasound and orbital computed tomography. Extraction of PBMCs used roughly 9.6 ml of fresh peripheral blood. The sequence came from a woman in her twenties or thirties with Graves' hyperthyroidism. Specimen: blood.

The CDR3 region has the DNA TGTGCCAGCGGGGCCTTTGAAGCTTTCTTT. Amino acid sequence: CASGAFEAFF. This chain joins TRBV12-3 or TRBV12-4 and TRBJ1-1, with D possibly being TRBD1 (5 bases). The CDR3 loop spans 10 amino acids. V lost 8 bases to trimming and J lost 7 bases, with 8 bases between them.